This entry lists 10 T cell receptor beta chains sequenced from one sample in a study of cytomegalovirus exposure and HLA in healthy donors. The PCR was carried out with 60 Vbeta primers and 13 Jbeta primers. This table comes from immunoSEQ multiplex PCR, and its TCRdb copy is limited to in-frame clones, with some not included. The sample has under 300,000 clones, roughly two thirds seen once. Sequences were obtained from PBMCs. These receptors all stem from a female donor in good health and CMV-seronegative.

The rearrangement joins TRBV7-2 to TRBJ2-7; perhaps TRBD2 as D (6 bases). Trimming left V 4 bases short and J 2 bases short, with 12 bases between. CDR1 and CDR2 from the germline V gene are SGHTA and FQGNSA. CDR3 length: 14 amino acids. The CDR3 protein is CASSSRAGPYEQYF. CDR3 sequence (DNA): TGTGCCAGCAGCTCTAGAGCGGGCCCCTACGAGCAGTACTTC.

The rearrangement joins TRBV15 to TRBJ2-1, with 10 bases identical to TRBD1. In germline, CDR1 is LNHNV, CDR2 YYDKDF (reference sequence). The CDR3 is made up of 13 amino acids. J gave up 14 bases and V 3 bases, and 7 bases lay outside the gene matches. The CDR3 sequence: CATSSAGTGDKFF. CDR3 in DNA: TGTGCCACCAGCAGTGCCGGGACAGGGGATAAGTTCTTC.

The CDR3 reads CASSLVVFGETQYF. The CDR3 DNA sequence: TGTGCCAGCAGCTTAGTAGTGTTCGGTGAGACCCAGTACTTC. This sequence joins TRBV7-9 and TRBJ2-5; no reliable D call. The CDR3 length is 14 residues. Trimming cost V 1 base and J 5 bases, with 11 bases left between them. Germline-derived CDR1 and CDR2 are SEHNR and FQNEAQ (reference sequence). The full variable domain, its missing parts supplied by reference TRBV7-9 and TRBJ2-5, is DTGVSQNPRHKITKRGQNVTFRCDPISEHNRLYWYRQTLGQGPEFLTYFQNEAQLEKSRLLSDRFSAERPKGSFSTLEIQRTEQGDSAMYLCASSLVVFGETQYFGPGTRLLVL.

The rearrangement uses TRBV19 and TRBJ1-2; the match to TRBD1 covers 7 bases. CDR3 size: 15 residues. Germline V gene sequence: CDR1 LNHDA, CDR2 SQIVND (reference sequence). V shed 4 bases and J 2 bases; nucleotides not matched to a gene: 7. In nucleotides, the CDR3 is TGTGCCAGTAGTAGAACCGGGACAGCGAACTATGGCTACACCTTC. This gives the protein CASSRTGTANYGYTF. The whole variable domain, remainder taken from reference TRBV19 and TRBJ1-2, is DGGITQSPKYLFRKEGQNVTLSCEQNLNHDAMYWYRQDPGQGLRLIYYSQIVNDFQKGDIAEGYSVSREKKESFPLTVTSAQKNPTAFYLCASSRTGTANYGYTFGSGTRLTVV.

This rearrangement joins TRBV6-5 to TRBJ1-1; 9 bases are shared with TRBD1. V lost 6 bases, J lost 5 bases, and 7 bases stayed unmatched. Germline lookup yields CDR1 MNHEY and CDR2 SVGAGI. CDR3 size: 14 residues. As DNA, the CDR3 is TGTGCCAGCAGGGTAACAGGGGGCTGGACTGAAGCTTTCTTT. It encodes CASRVTGGWTEAFF.

On this clone: Other DNA sequences of this sample code for an identical CDR3. V is TRBV19 and J is TRBJ1-4; D is uncertain. The length of the CDR3 is 15 residues. The V and J ends lost 3 bases and 0 bases respectively, with 8 bases between them. CDR1 is LNHDA and CDR2 is SQIVND in the germline V gene (reference sequence). CDR3 protein: CASSMGTATNEKLFF. The CDR3 nucleotides read TGTGCCAGTAGTATGGGTACAGCAACTAATGAAAAACTGTTTTTT.

The chain employs TRBV27 and TRBJ1-6; the D gene is possibly TRBD1 (5 bases). Germline V gives CDR1 MNHEY, CDR2 SMNVEV (reference sequence). V dropped 5 bases and J dropped 12 bases, with 20 bases sitting between them. The CDR3 consists of 15 residues. CDR3 loop: CASSNLQGNFGPLHF. CDR3 bases: TGTGCCAGCAGTAACCTTCAGGGAAATTTCGGACCCCTCCACTTT.

The sample holds a few counts of this clone. The rearrangement links TRBV5-1 to TRBJ2-5; 10 bases are shared with TRBD2. CDR3 size: 18 residues. Germline V gene lookup returns CDR1 SGHRS and CDR2 YFSETQ. The V and J ends lost 5 bases and 5 bases, in that order; junction bases with no gene match: 18. The CDR3 bases are TGCGCCAGCAGAGGTGGGCCCCTAGCGGGAGAGGGCGTGGAGACCCAGTACTTC. Translating it yields CASRGGPLAGEGVETQYF.

In DNA form, the CDR3 reads TGTGCCAGCAGTCCAAGCGCACCGTACAATGAGCAGTTCTTC. This translates into CASSPSAPYNEQFF. This chain links TRBV27 with TRBJ2-1; no reliable D call. The V and J ends lost 5 bases and 4 bases respectively, with 12 bases between them. CDR1 and CDR2 (germline): MNHEY, SMNVEV (reference sequence). CDR3 length: 14 residues.

V gene TRBV27 combines with J gene TRBJ2-7; D gene unclear. Germline V gives CDR1 MNHEY, CDR2 SMNVEV (reference sequence). This CDR3 has 13 residues. V lost 5 bases to trimming and J lost 3 bases, with 11 bases between them. Here the CDR3 reads CASSVGLHYEQYF. CDR3 sequence (DNA): TGTGCCAGCAGTGTGGGCCTGCACTACGAGCAGTACTTC.